The 2 T cell receptor beta chains reported below all come from one sample, sequenced in a study of blood T cell repertoires in COVID-19. The method was immunoSEQ multiplex PCR; TCRdb's version includes in-frame clones alone and lacks a portion of them. This repertoire shows some 80,000 clones, 90% found once; its top ten account for about 2.5%. Input material: peripheral blood. These receptors were obtained from a human donor in a cohort sampled during active COVID-19.

This rearrangement joins TRBV11-2 to TRBJ2-1; 8 bases align to TRBD2. CDR3 size: 15 residues. Trimming at V came to 3 bases and at J to 1 base, leaving 2 bases not matched to a gene. The germline CDR1 and CDR2 sequences are SGHAT and FQNNGV. CDR3 region: CASSLGGGSYNEQFF. CDR3 DNA: TGTGCCAGCAGCTTGGGCGGGGGGTCCTACAATGAGCAGTTCTTC.

As to this clone: The junction differs from germline at one of its ends, possibly a read error. This chain uses TRBV30 with TRBJ2-5; a weak D match, TRBD2 (5 bases). This CDR3 is 15 amino acids long. Germline CDR1 GTSNPN, CDR2 SVGIG (reference sequence). The DNA for the CDR3 is TGTGCCTGGAGTGTGAAACTAGGCTACCAGGAGACCCAGTACTTC. It yields the protein CAWSVKLGYQETQYF.